This entry lists 15 T cell receptor beta chains sequenced from one sample in a study of shared T cell receptors in the human thymus. Profiled with immunoSEQ multiplex PCR; TCRdb holds only in-frame clones, not every one. The sample consists of 55,000 to 75,000 clones, more than 90% of them appearing once. Sequencing input: thymocytes. These receptors all stem from a human donor.

The chain uses TRBV6-1 and TRBJ2-2, with D hard to call. Germline V gene sequence: CDR1 MNHNS, CDR2 SASEGT. Deletions cut 7 bases from V and 3 bases from J, with 6 bases between. This CDR3 region has 12 residues. CDR3 residues: CASIGDTGELFF. For the CDR3, the DNA is TGTGCCAGCATTGGCGACACCGGGGAGCTGTTTTTT.

The V call is TRBV4-3, the J call TRBJ2-3, with D possibly being TRBD1 or TRBD2 (5 bases each). Looked up from germline, CDR1 is LGHNA and CDR2 is YSLEER. The CDR3 runs 17 residues. V shed 3 bases and J shed 0 bases, with 16 bases lying between them. In nucleotides, the CDR3 is TGCGCCAGCAGCCACTCCCCGGTGGGACCTAGCACAGATACGCAGTATTTT. This gives the protein CASSHSPVGPSTDTQYF.

This chain uses TRBV9 with TRBJ2-5; TRBD2 aligns across 10 bases. In germline, CDR1 is SGDLS, CDR2 YYNGEE. The V segment lost 3 bases and the J segment 4 bases; nucleotides outside the gene matches: 15. There are 18 residues in the CDR3. The chain's CDR3 is CASSEYLTSGLASETQYF. As DNA, the CDR3 is TGTGCCAGCAGCGAGTATTTGACCTCGGGACTAGCGTCAGAGACCCAGTACTTC.

The chain is built from TRBV30 and TRBJ1-5; TRBD1 agrees at 9 bases. Looked up from germline, CDR1 is GTSNPN and CDR2 is SVGIG (reference sequence). The trim removed 1 base at V and 3 bases at J, leaving 7 bases unmatched. This CDR3 contains 16 residues. The CDR3 is CAWSGFRDRDNQPQHF. CDR3 DNA sequence: TGTGCCTGGAGTGGATTCCGGGACAGGGACAATCAGCCCCAGCATTTT.

This clone is a singleton in its sample. The chain links TRBV19 to TRBJ1-1, with D unresolved. Trimming shortened V by 3 bases and J by 0 bases, and 14 bases separated the two germline ends. Germline-derived CDR1 and CDR2 are LNHDA and SQIVND (reference sequence). The CDR3 has 16 amino acids. The CDR3 spells CASSIFKWELNTEAFF. CDR3 nucleotides: TGTGCCAGTAGTATCTTCAAGTGGGAGTTGAACACTGAAGCTTTCTTT.

The chain recombines TRBV28 with TRBJ1-4; perhaps TRBD1 as D (6 bases). Trimming took 4 bases from V and 5 from J, leaving 20 bases between them. The CDR3 is made up of 17 amino acids. Germline CDR1 MDHEN, CDR2 SYDVKM. The CDR3 sequence: CASSSGRTGWGNEKLFF. CDR3 nucleotides: TGTGCCAGCAGTTCCGGACGAACAGGGTGGGGAAATGAAAAACTGTTTTTT. The entire variable domain, with the rest obtained from reference TRBV28 and TRBJ1-4, is as follows: DVKVTQSSRYLVKRTGEKVFLECVQDMDHENMFWYRQDPGLGLRLIYFSYDVKMKEKGDIPEGYSVSREKKERFSLILESASTNQTSMYLCASSSGRTGWGNEKLFFGSGTQLSVL.

This clone showed up just once. V is TRBV5-4 and J is TRBJ2-3; 7 bases match TRBD2. The CDR3 runs to 14 residues. The germline V gene encodes CDR1 SGHNT and CDR2 YYREEE (reference sequence). Unmatched junction bases numbered 5, after V lost 5 bases and J lost 2 bases. The CDR3: CASRGGKDTDTQYF. The CDR3, as DNA: TGTGCCAGCAGGGGGGGGAAAGACACAGATACGCAGTATTTT.

This clone was observed a single time. For the CDR3, the DNA is TGTGCCAGCAGTGATAGTCTGACGTTAGCAGATACGCAGTATTTT. It specifies CASSDSLTLADTQYF. This chain joins TRBV25-1 and TRBJ2-3; no definite D call. Germline V gene lookup returns CDR1 MGHDK and CDR2 SYGVNS. V was shortened by 3 bases and J by 4 bases, with 14 bases between the two germline ends. CDR3 length: 15 residues.

This chain uses TRBV27 with TRBJ1-6; D not certain. V gave up 4 bases and J gave up 9 bases, with 16 bases separating them. Germline loops: CDR1 MNHEY, CDR2 SMNVEV (reference sequence). The CDR3 consists of 15 residues. Here the CDR3 DNA reads TGTGCCAGCAGTTCTATCCGGGCCCGAGGTTCACCCCTCCACTTT. Translation gives CASSSIRARGSPLHF.

The CDR3 spells CASSPLGQGEQQYF. As DNA, the CDR3 is TGTGCCAGCAGCCCCCTGGGGCAGGGGGAACAGCAGTACTTC. The genes are TRBV4-2 and TRBJ2-7; 7 nucleotides line up with TRBD1. Germline V gene lookup returns CDR1 LGHNA and CDR2 YNFKEQ. The CDR3 runs to 14 residues. The junction had 11 bases not matched to a gene; V was cut back by 4 bases and J by 8 bases.

This rearrangement joins TRBV7-9 to TRBJ2-1, with 9 bases aligning to TRBD1. The germline V gene encodes CDR1 SEHNR and CDR2 FQNEAQ (reference sequence). Trimming cost V 6 bases and J 6 bases; bases outside gene matches: 3. CDR3 length: 13 residues. This CDR3 is CASRQGARNEQFF. The CDR3 DNA reads as TGTGCCAGCAGACAGGGGGCGCGCAATGAGCAGTTCTTC. The full variable domain, its missing parts supplied by reference TRBV7-9 and TRBJ2-1, is DTGVSQNPRHKITKRGQNVTFRCDPISEHNRLYWYRQTLGQGPEFLTYFQNEAQLEKSRLLSDRFSAERPKGSFSTLEIQRTEQGDSAMYLCASRQGARNEQFFGPGTRLTVL.

The V gene is TRBV27, the J gene TRBJ1-5, with D possibly being TRBD1 (5 bases). V was shortened by 0 bases and J by 4 bases, with 16 bases between the two germline ends. CDR1 is MNHEY, CDR2 SMNVEV, per germline (reference sequence). The CDR3 extends over 17 amino acids. The CDR3 DNA reads TGTGCCAGCAGTTTATCGTACTCAGGGTGGGTGAATCAGCCCCAGCATTTT. Its protein product is CASSLSYSGWVNQPQHF.

This chain links TRBV4-3 with TRBJ1-4; 11 bases agree with TRBD1. V dropped 4 bases and J dropped 7; count of bases not matched to a gene: 11. This CDR3 has 17 residues. Germline CDR1 is LGHNA and CDR2 is YSLEER. The CDR3 nucleotides are TGCGCCAGCAGCCCATTAGGACAGGGGGCGAAGTTTGAAAAACTGTTTTTT. This codes for CASSPLGQGAKFEKLFF.

CDR3 bases: TGCGCCAGCTGCCTAAACAGGGTCGGGAAAGAGACCCAGTACTTC. Translation gives CASCLNRVGKETQYF. The chain recombines TRBV5-1 with TRBJ2-5, with D tentatively TRBD1 (6 bases). Germline CDR1 and CDR2: SGHRS and YFSETQ. The CDR3 runs to 15 residues. V lost 7 bases, J lost 3 bases, and 19 bases lay in between.

The chain employs TRBV7-2 and TRBJ1-4; 8 bases match TRBD1. V shed 2 bases and J 10 bases; nucleotides not matched to a gene: 3. Germline V gene lookup returns CDR1 SGHTA and CDR2 FQGNSA. CDR3 length: 13 residues. CDR3 protein: CASSLSQGGKLFF. DNA for the CDR3: TGTGCCAGCAGCTTATCACAGGGGGGAAAACTGTTTTTT.